This T cell receptor (beta chain) came from a study of blood T cell repertoires in COVID-19 (dated by TCRdb to the early 2020s). About the study as a whole: Collaborator samples came from the United States, Italy and Spain and covered acute and convalescent phases of COVID-19. The prospective study material was composed of cDNA or gDNA derived from T cells, B-cell-depleted T cells, or PBMCs. Deeply sampled blood TCRbeta repertoires from subjects exposed to, actively infected with, or recovered from COVID-19 were included in the dataset. A freely available public database, intended as a resource for researchers studying the immune response to SARS-CoV-2, is where the repertoires were released. The samples were drawn from the first 160 participants of the ongoing ImmuneRACE study and from 950 to 1,500 subjects provided by 6 global collaborators. Nearly every sample came with metadata listing a de-identified subject ID, COVID-19 status, age in years and sex. HLA class I and class II types, where available, came from metadata supplied by the sample provider rather than from assay-based typing. The study at large found these results: Clinical and demographic metadata were provided uncurated, with the amount varying by source and participant.

Remarks on this clone: Its antigen specificity is not known. No base quality information exists; no much larger clone differs at one position.

V ends up 4 bases short and J 6 bases short, with an unmatched junction base count of 9. The CDR3 starts with the cysteine, ends with the phenylalanine, and has 16 residues. Only the CDR3 portion is preserved as DNA: 48 bases, with reading frame beginning at the first base. From the germline V gene (reference sequence), CDR1 is MNHEY and CDR2 is SMNVEV. Enrolling through a virtual design, the prospective study's participants ranged in age from roughly 18 to 89 years and lived across about two dozen United States geographic areas. To assign participants to cohorts, the prospective study relied on clinical history that participants themselves reported in a screening survey and a study questionnaire. In the prospective study, mobile phlebotomists collected whole blood, serum and a nasopharyngeal or oropharyngeal swab from each participant. Over an approximately 2-month period, participants in the prospective study had the option of providing additional blood draws and questionnaires. Before DNA extraction, prospective study blood samples were shipped either frozen or at room temperature.

The immunoSEQ Assay, a bias-controlled multiplex PCR, was used to amplify TCRbeta CDR3 regions from genomic DNA. The authors processed their data as follows. The number of nucleated cells in each sample was estimated by amplification of reference gene primers within the assay. To quantify the absolute abundance of each unique TCRbeta CDR3 rearrangement, sequence reads were collapsed and filtered. Productive Simpson clonality was computed per sample as the square root of Simpson's diversity index over productive rearrangements. The immuneACCESS repertoire file appears here via TCRdb, limited to in-frame rearrangements. These files lack a portion of the clones; in checked studies, under half of the deficit traces to unresolved V genes, and the cause of the others is not known. For V, J and clone size, that table is used; D and trimming come from the DNA. Present in this sample are about 250,000 clones, roughly 87% of which were seen just once. The top ten constitute roughly 6.3% of the sample.

The receptor comes from a woman aged 30 to 39 with acute COVID-19. Specimen: PBMCs or T cells enriched from blood (not recorded which). Recombination joined TRBV27 with TRBJ2-2, with 9 bases aligning to TRBD1. At the DNA level, the sequence is TGTGCCAGCAGTTCGCTCGGGACAGGGTTCCCCGGGGAGCTGTTTTTT. The resulting protein is CASSSLGTGFPGELFF.